The present T cell receptor beta chain was sequenced within a study of blood T cells in healthy people across ages. Findings of the study overall: Across the age range, TCR beta diversity per million T cells fell in a roughly linear way. Estimates of total diversity, which came from one million sequenced T cells, were considered to be underestimates.

The germline V gene encodes CDR1 ENHRY and CDR2 SYGVKD. Trimming stripped 0 bases from V and 4 bases from J, with 14 bases between. The CDR3 sequence is 16 residues long. With a J-beta primer mix and a sample-barcoded 5' primer, a second PCR ran about 7 to 11 cycles. The yield of each sample was at least 3 million CDR3-containing paired-end reads. One entry per CDR3 protein, called by TCRdb with MiXCR from the 5' RACE reads. The profile shows approximately 1,000,000 distinct CDR3 sequences, more than 30% of them singletons. Worth noting for this clonotype: Its specificity is not known.

Source material: blood. The clonotype comes from a man between 18 and 29 years old in good health. The chain employs TRBV10-3 and TRBJ2-3; no reliable D call. The CDR3 here is CAISESMAGAADTQYF. The CDR3 DNA follows: TGTGCCATCAGTGAGTCTATGGCAGGCGCGGCAGATACGCAGTATTTT.